A single sample is the source of the 24 T cell receptor beta chains below, sequenced in a study of patients and donors after allogeneic stem cell transplantation. Each CDR3 protein is one row after TCRdb ran MiXCR on the RT-PCR reads. Of 150,000 or so distinct CDR3 sequences in the sample, 24% were seen once. The specimen sequenced was blood, either unsorted or a sorted T cell fraction (not recorded which). The receptors originated from a human donor who was either an allogeneic HSCT recipient or a stem cell or donor lymphocyte infusion donor (not recorded which). It is not recorded whose cells these are; they may come from a transplant donor.

Many counts were recorded for this clonotype. The chain employs TRBV20-1 and TRBJ2-3; D might be TRBD1 (5 bases). Germline lookup yields CDR1 DFQATT and CDR2 SNEGSKA (reference sequence). Trimming took 0 bases from V and 1 from J, leaving 14 bases between them. The CDR3 runs 16 residues. In DNA, the CDR3 is TGCAGTGCTAGAGATCCAGCGAAAGGGGGCACAGATACGCAGTATTTT. Encoded protein: CSARDPAKGGTDTQYF.

The rearrangement uses TRBV27 and TRBJ1-1; 9 positions match TRBD1. Germline V gene lookup returns CDR1 MNHEY and CDR2 SMNVEV (reference sequence). J lost 0 bases, V lost 3 bases, and 11 bases had no gene match. There are 18 residues in the CDR3. In nucleotides, the CDR3 is TGTGCCAGCAGTTTGACAGGGGGTACCTTGACTGTGAACACTGAAGCTTTCTTT. The encoded protein is CASSLTGGTLTVNTEAFF.

In DNA form, the CDR3 reads TGCGCCAGCAGCCAGGACCCTGCACCATCCTACAATGAGCAGTTCTTC. This codes for CASSQDPAPSYNEQFF. The chain combines TRBV5-1 with TRBJ2-1; D ambiguous. V was trimmed by 4 bases and J by 1 base, leaving 15 bases between them. Looked up from germline, CDR1 is SGHRS and CDR2 is YFSETQ. The CDR3 loop spans 16 amino acids.

This clonotype has more than one count but fewer than ten. The chain recombines TRBV12-3 or TRBV12-4 with TRBJ1-2; D possibly corresponds to TRBD1 (6 bases). V dropped 6 bases and J dropped 4 bases, with 9 bases sitting between them. The CDR3 extends over 12 amino acids. Here the CDR3 DNA reads TGTGCCAGCAGGGAGACAGGCTATGGCTACACCTTC. Amino acids: CASRETGYGYTF.

The rearrangement joins TRBV7-3 to TRBJ1-3; 7 bases are a match to TRBD1. This CDR3 region has 14 residues. CDR1 is SGHTA, CDR2 FQGTGA, per germline. Trimming at V came to 5 bases and at J to 2 bases, leaving 3 bases not matched to a gene. As DNA, the CDR3 is TGTGCCAGCAGCCCGACAGGGACTGGAAACACCATATATTTT. This encodes CASSPTGTGNTIYF.

The chain couples TRBV12-3 or TRBV12-4 to TRBJ2-1; D unclear. This CDR3 is built from 14 residues. The ends were cut back, 4 bases at V and 7 bases at J, with 14 bases in the middle. In DNA, the CDR3 is TGTGCCAGCAGTTACCCCACGGGCAGTAATGAGCAGTTCTTC. This translates into CASSYPTGSNEQFF.

In this sample, this clonotype turned up a few times. The chain links TRBV7-9 to TRBJ2-7, with 10 bases aligning to TRBD1. This CDR3 comprises 15 residues. Germline loops: CDR1 SEHNR, CDR2 FQNEAQ (reference sequence). The junction had 6 bases not matched to a gene; V was cut back by 4 bases and J by 3 bases. DNA of the CDR3: TGTGCCAGCAGCTCTCCGGGACAGGGGATCTACGAGCAGTACTTC. Amino acids: CASSSPGQGIYEQYF. Full variable domain (missing parts from reference TRBV7-9 and TRBJ2-7): DTGVSQNPRHKITKRGQNVTFRCDPISEHNRLYWYRQTLGQGPEFLTYFQNEAQLEKSRLLSDRFSAERPKGSFSTLEIQRTEQGDSAMYLCASSSPGQGIYEQYFGPGTRLTVT.

The V gene is TRBV9, the J gene TRBJ2-2; D ambiguous. Germline loops: CDR1 SGDLS, CDR2 YYNGEE. The CDR3 extends over 17 amino acids. V lost 0 bases and J lost 5, with 17 bases in between. CDR3 bases: TGTGCCAGCAGCGTAGGAAGGCAGGCCACGGAGACCGGGGAGCTGTTTTTT. Translating gives CASSVGRQATETGELFF. The full variable domain, with the rest looked up from reference TRBV9 and TRBJ2-2, is DSGVTQTPKHLITATGQRVTLRCSPRSGDLSVYWYQQSLDQGLQFLIQYYNGEERAKGNILERFSAQQFPDLHSELNLSSLELGDSALYFCASSVGRQATETGELFFGEGSRLTVL.

The CDR3 protein is CASSVGSVHNEQFF. CDR3 DNA sequence: TGTGCCAGCAGCGTAGGGTCGGTCCACAATGAGCAGTTCTTC. This chain joins TRBV9 and TRBJ2-1; no firm D call. Germline V gene data show CDR1 as SGDLS and CDR2 as YYNGEE. The CDR3 has 14 amino acids. Trimming cost V 0 bases and J 5 bases, with 9 bases left between them.

This clonotype has a count of ten or more. The rearrangement uses TRBV5-1 and TRBJ1-1; D might be TRBD1 (5 bases). CDR3 length: 14 amino acids. V was clipped by 0 bases and J by 5 bases, with 11 bases between them. Germline assignment: CDR1 SGHRS and CDR2 YFSETQ. This CDR3 is CASSLAGPRTEAFF. DNA of the CDR3: TGCGCCAGCAGCTTGGCAGGGCCGAGGACTGAAGCTTTCTTT.

The rearrangement uses TRBV20-1 and TRBJ2-1, with TRBD2 matching over 8 bases. CDR1 is DFQATT and CDR2 is SNEGSKA in the germline V gene (reference sequence). V shed 3 bases, J shed 8 bases, and the junction held 3 bases outside the gene matches. The CDR3 is made up of 12 amino acids. This chain's CDR3 is CSARAGGDEQFF. CDR3 DNA: TGCAGTGCTAGGGCGGGAGGTGATGAGCAGTTCTTC.

This clonotype showed up just a few times. CDR3 amino acids: CASSSSSGTAYNEQFF. Written as DNA, the CDR3 is TGTGCCAGCAGTTCTTCATCCGGGACCGCATACAATGAGCAGTTCTTC. The chain has TRBV6-6 and TRBJ2-1, with D possibly called TRBD1 or TRBD2 (5 bases each). Trimming took 4 bases from V and 4 from J, leaving 17 bases between them. Germline values: CDR1 MNHNY, CDR2 SVGAGI (reference sequence). This CDR3 comprises 16 residues.

This clonotype was picked up a small number of times. The genes are TRBV27 and TRBJ2-5; 14 bases map to TRBD2. The CDR3 is 15 residues long. Germline CDR1 reads MNHEY; CDR2 reads SMNVEV (reference sequence). V lost 6 bases, J lost 3 bases, and 3 bases stayed unmatched. CDR3 DNA: TGTGCCAGCAGGAGACTAGCGGGGGGGGAAGAGACCCAGTACTTC. Translated, it gives CASRRLAGGEETQYF.

This clonotype was seen a handful of times. The chain is built from TRBV15 and TRBJ1-1, with a tentative D call TRBD1 (5 bases). The CDR3 is made up of 15 amino acids. Trimming took 0 bases from V and 2 from J, leaving 10 bases between them. Germline V gene sequence: CDR1 LNHNV, CDR2 YYDKDF (reference sequence). The CDR3 DNA reads as TGTGCCACCAGCAGAGAACCGAGGGGCAACACTGAAGCTTTCTTT. Its protein is CATSREPRGNTEAFF.

About this clonotype itself: Sequence at one end of the junction differs from germline and may be a read error. The chain uses TRBV20-1 and TRBJ2-1; no clear D gene. The germline V gene has CDR1 DFQATT and CDR2 SNEGSKA (reference sequence). The CDR3 covers 13 residues. The DNA for the CDR3 is TGCAATGCTAGAGATCATAGCCAGCATGAGCAGTTCTTC. Translated, it gives CNARDHSQHEQFF.

A few counts support this clonotype. This chain connects TRBV7-9 to TRBJ2-5; D gene uncertain. Germline V gene data show CDR1 as SEHNR and CDR2 as FQNEAQ (reference sequence). V was cut by 4 bases and J by 4 bases, with 10 bases left in between. The CDR3 totals 13 residues. The chain's CDR3 is CASSSERLETQYF. The CDR3, as DNA: TGTGCCAGCAGCTCGGAACGTTTAGAGACCCAGTACTTC.

V is TRBV5-1 and J is TRBJ1-6; unclear D gene. Trimming stripped 0 bases from V and 9 bases from J, with 7 bases between. In germline, CDR1 is SGHRS, CDR2 YFSETQ. This CDR3 region has 13 residues. The CDR3 region has the DNA TGCGCCAGCAGCTTGGATGCGGCTTCACCCCTCCACTTT. This sequence encodes CASSLDAASPLHF.

V gene TRBV10-3 combines with J gene TRBJ2-7, with D maybe TRBD2 (5 bases). The CDR3 consists of 15 residues. Deletions cut 8 bases from V and 3 bases from J, with 20 bases between. CDR1 and CDR2 (germline): ENHRY, SYGVKD. The CDR3 DNA reads TGTGCCATCTCCCCTATCCGGGGTTCTAACTACGAGCAGTACTTC. Translation: CAISPIRGSNYEQYF.

There are a few counts of this clonotype. The rearrangement joins TRBV3-1 to TRBJ1-2, with D possibly being TRBD1 (6 bases). This CDR3 contains 15 residues. Germline V gives CDR1 LGHDT, CDR2 YNNKEL (reference sequence). Trimming cost V 4 bases and J 5 bases, with 17 bases left between them. CDR3 in amino acids: CASSRDIRLSYGYTF. The CDR3 DNA sequence: TGTGCCAGCAGCCGGGACATCCGACTTTCTTATGGCTACACCTTC.

The chain has TRBV25-1 and TRBJ2-7; D is undetermined. Trimming stripped 3 bases from V and 0 bases from J, with 12 bases between. The CDR3 totals 15 residues. Germline assignment: CDR1 MGHDK and CDR2 SYGVNS. Here the CDR3 reads CASSDSSRHSYEQYF. The CDR3 DNA reads TGTGCCAGCAGTGATTCCTCAAGACACTCCTACGAGCAGTACTTC.

This clonotype has more than one count but fewer than ten. V gene TRBV28 combines with J gene TRBJ2-1; D perhaps matches TRBD1 (6 bases). Trimming pared 7 bases from V and 5 bases from J, leaving 21 bases between. CDR3 length equals 16 residues. In germline, CDR1 is MDHEN, CDR2 SYDVKM. CDR3 sequence: CASTPGDRETDNEQFF. CDR3 in DNA: TGTGCCAGCACCCCAGGGGACCGGGAAACAGACAATGAGCAGTTCTTC.

The gene calls are TRBV5-1 and TRBJ1-3; D is uncertain. This CDR3 has 15 amino acids. Per the germline V gene, CDR1 is SGHRS and CDR2 is YFSETQ. Deletions cut 0 bases from V and 4 bases from J, with 11 bases between. CDR3 amino acids: CASSLGPTQGNTIYF. Written as DNA, the CDR3 is TGCGCCAGCAGCTTGGGACCAACTCAGGGAAACACCATATATTTT.

Of note for this clonotype: It may be a read error: a sequence one base away is much more abundant. This chain connects TRBV5-1 to TRBJ1-5, with a weak D call TRBD1 (5 bases). This CDR3 spans 15 amino acids. V was trimmed by 0 bases and J by 3 bases, leaving 10 bases between them. CDR1 is SGHRS, CDR2 YFSETQ, per germline. The CDR3 DNA reads as TGCGCCAGCAGCTTGGGTGGGACCCTCAATCAGCCCCAGCATTTT. It translates to CASSLGGTLNQPQHF.

Only a few counts were recorded for this clonotype. The chain is built from TRBV15 and TRBJ1-3; no clear D gene. Between the trimmed V and J ends, which lost 3 bases and 1 base, there was a span of 13 bases. The germline V gene has CDR1 LNHNV and CDR2 YYDKDF (reference sequence). This CDR3 region has 16 residues. CDR3 bases: TGTGCCACCAGCAGCCAAGCGTTTGGATCTGGAAACACCATATATTTT. Residues: CATSSQAFGSGNTIYF.